This TCR beta chain was captured in a study of CD8 T cells in ankylosing spondylitis. Study findings and constraints: Disease-linked clones, CD8+, were relatively rare in peripheral blood. For ankylosing spondylitis blood, a TCR beta motif of under ten highly homologous variants appeared characteristic. Matched synovial fluid from ankylosing spondylitis patients was reported to be enriched for disease-linked clones. Prior literature has documented some motif variants in synovial fluid and blood from reactive arthritis.

Notes on this clonotype: Its antigen remains unknown.

Quantitative barcoded 5'-RACE was used to prepare TCR beta libraries. One entry per CDR3 protein results from TCRdb running MiXCR on the 5' RACE reads. The table lists fewer than 750,000 distinct CDR3 sequences, 19% of them singletons. The CDR3 covers 13 residues. Trimming took off 6 bases at V and 0 bases at J, with 6 bases between the two ends. Germline V gene lookup returns CDR1 MNHNY and CDR2 SVGAGI (reference sequence). The source is a male donor with ankylosing spondylitis. V is TRBV6-6 and J is TRBJ1-3; no definite D call. The sequenced material came from blood, either unsorted or a sorted T cell fraction (not recorded which). CDR3 coding DNA: TGTGCCAGCAGGTCAGACTCTGGAAACACCATATATTTT. Its translation: CASRSDSGNTIYF.